The rows below give T cell receptor beta chains drawn from one sample of a study of blood T cell repertoires in COVID-19. Profiled with immunoSEQ multiplex PCR; TCRdb holds only in-frame clones, not every one. The sample has roughly 100,000 clones, 91% seen once. Sequencing input: peripheral blood. These receptors all stem from a man younger than 35 with acute or convalescent COVID-19. Both conserved end residues are part of each CDR3. Each record gives: J gene, V gene, clone size, D gene, CDR3 protein, CDR3 DNA. A D gene is named only where the DNA matches it firmly. Rows may omit the clone size; those that give it use once, few, many or a size class.

j_gene: TRBJ2-7
v_gene: TRBV13
abundance: NA
d_gene: TRBD2
CDR3aa: CASSSGLAGYEQYF
CDR3nt: TGTGCCAGCAGCTCCGGACTAGCGGGGTACGAGCAGTACTTC

j_gene: TRBJ1-2
v_gene: TRBV3-1/TRBV3-2
abundance: once
d_gene: NA
CDR3aa: CASSPVTGVPGGYTF
CDR3nt: TGTGCCAGCAGCCCCGTGACGGGGGTCCCAGGAGGCTACACCTTC

j_gene: TRBJ2-5
v_gene: TRBV5-1
abundance: NA
d_gene: TRBD1
CDR3aa: CASSLALQGATETQYF
CDR3nt: TGCGCCAGCAGCTTGGCCCTACAGGGGGCTACCGAGACCCAGTACTTC

j_gene: TRBJ2-7
v_gene: TRBV25-1
abundance: NA
d_gene: NA
CDR3aa: CASSVPGTNYEQYF
CDR3nt: TGTGCCAGCAGTGTACCCGGGACAAACTACGAGCAGTACTTC

j_gene: TRBJ1-2
v_gene: TRBV2
abundance: NA
d_gene: NA
CDR3aa: CASSEERGQGYGYTF
CDR3nt: TGTGCCAGCAGTGAAGAGCGGGGTCAGGGCTATGGCTACACCTTC

j_gene: TRBJ2-3
v_gene: TRBV7-2
abundance: NA
d_gene: TRBD2
CDR3aa: CASSLAGLAGRDTQYF
CDR3nt: TGTGCCAGCAGCTTAGCCGGACTAGCGGGACGGGATACGCAGTATTTT

j_gene: TRBJ2-7
v_gene: TRBV18
abundance: once
d_gene: TRBD2
CDR3aa: CASSPGGGNEQYF
CDR3nt: TGTGCCAGCTCACCGGGGGGGGGTAACGAGCAGTACTTC

j_gene: TRBJ2-4
v_gene: TRBV19
abundance: NA
d_gene: NA
CDR3aa: CASNPGQLAKNIQYF
CDR3nt: TGTGCCAGTAACCCGGGACAACTAGCCAAAAACATTCAGTACTTC

j_gene: TRBJ1-3
v_gene: TRBV28
abundance: NA
d_gene: NA
CDR3aa: CASSPPGAGNTIYF
CDR3nt: TGTGCCAGCAGTCCGCCTGGGGCCGGAAACACCATATATTTT

j_gene: TRBJ2-5
v_gene: TRBV5-4
abundance: NA
d_gene: NA
CDR3aa: CASSPDSTQETQYF
CDR3nt: TGTGCCAGCAGTCCGGACAGTACTCAAGAGACCCAGTACTTC

j_gene: TRBJ1-4
v_gene: TRBV13
abundance: NA
d_gene: TRBD1
CDR3aa: CASSSRQGATNEKLFF
CDR3nt: TGTGCCAGCAGCTCCCGCCAGGGGGCAACTAATGAAAAACTGTTTTTT

j_gene: TRBJ2-1
v_gene: TRBV29-1
abundance: NA
d_gene: TRBD2
CDR3aa: CSVPSGSRQFF
CDR3nt: TGCAGCGTCCCTAGCGGAAGTAGGCAGTTCTTC

j_gene: TRBJ1-3
v_gene: TRBV3-1/TRBV3-2
abundance: NA
d_gene: NA
CDR3aa: CASSPLLSGNTIYF
CDR3nt: TGTGCCAGCAGCCCCCTTCTCTCTGGAAACACCATATATTTT

j_gene: TRBJ1-6
v_gene: TRBV21-1
abundance: NA
d_gene: NA
CDR3aa: CASSKMAVISYNSPLHF
CDR3nt: TGTGCCAGCAGCAAAATGGCGGTGATCTCCTATAATTCACCCCTCCACTTT

j_gene: TRBJ2-7
v_gene: TRBV18
abundance: NA
d_gene: TRBD1
CDR3aa: CASSTTGGYSYEQYF
CDR3nt: TGTGCCAGCTCAACCACAGGGGGTTACAGCTACGAGCAGTACTTC